The rows below give T cell receptor beta chains drawn from one sample of a study of blood T cell repertoires in COVID-19. TCRdb's copy holds only in-frame clones and misses some; the assay was immunoSEQ multiplex PCR. Of more than 85,000 clones listed, about 85% are singletons. Sequencing was performed on peripheral blood. Receptor source: a man aged 50 to 59 with active COVID-19. CDR3s include the opening cysteine and the closing phenylalanine or tryptophan. The D gene is left open where the match is weak. Clone size appears in some rows only: once, few, many, or a class for an expanded clone.

TRBJ2-5 | TRBV4-2 | - | - | TGTGCCAGCAGCCAAGAAGAAATAGTCCAAGAGACCCAGTACTTC | CASSQEEIVQETQYF
TRBJ2-7 | TRBV7-2 | - | TRBD2 | TGTGCCAGCAGCTCCGGTGGGACCGGGGGGGAGCAGTACTTC | CASSSGGTGGEQYF
TRBJ2-3 | TRBV4-1 | - | TRBD2 | TGCGCCAGCAGCCAACCGGGACTAGCGGGGGGCTCTTCTAGCACAGATACGCAGTATTTT | CASSQPGLAGGSSSTDTQYF
TRBJ2-7 | TRBV19 | - | TRBD1 | TGTGCCAGTACCGGGACAGGGGTCCAGTACTTC | CASTGTGVQYF
TRBJ1-6 | TRBV5-1 | - | - | TGCGCCAGCAGCGGGGAGACGGGCAATTCACCCCTCCACTTT | CASSGETGNSPLHF
TRBJ2-7 | TRBV6-5 | - | TRBD2 | TGTGCCAGCAGGGGCCGGGACTACTCCTACGAGCAGTACTTC | CASRGRDYSYEQYF
TRBJ2-1 | TRBV6-2/TRBV6-3 | - | TRBD1 | TGTGCCAGCAGTTCGACAGGGGATGAGCAGTTCTTC | CASSSTGDEQFF
TRBJ1-2 | TRBV5-8 | - | - | TGTGCCAGCATCGCGCCCTACAGGGAGAACTATGGCTACACCTTC | CASIAPYRENYGYTF
TRBJ2-1 | TRBV20-1 | - | TRBD1 | TGCAGTGCTAGTCCCTCGGGACAGGGGTACAATGAGCAGTTCTTC | CSASPSGQGYNEQFF
TRBJ1-3 | TRBV11-2 | few | - | TGTGCCAGCAGCTTAGAATCAGTCTCTGGAAACACCATATATTTT | CASSLESVSGNTIYF
TRBJ1-5 | TRBV7-9 | - | - | TGTGCCAGCTCCCGCCTAGGGGACACCAATCAGCCCCAGCATTTT | CASSRLGDTNQPQHF
TRBJ1-2 | TRBV7-2 | - | - | TGTGCCAGCAGCCCAAGAGACAGGCCTGTGACCTTC | CASSPRDRPVTF
TRBJ1-6 | TRBV7-8 | - | - | TGTGCCAGCAGCTTAGAAGGGGCCTTAATAAATTCACCCCTCCACTTT | CASSLEGALINSPLHF
TRBJ1-1 | TRBV5-4 | - | - | TGTGCCAGCAGCTTGGAGGCAGGGGAAGCTTTCTTT | CASSLEAGEAFF
TRBJ2-7 | TRBV9 | - | TRBD1 | TGTGCCAGCAGCGCGGGACAGGAATACGAGCAGTACTTC | CASSAGQEYEQYF
TRBJ1-2 | TRBV6-6 | - | - | TGTGCCAGCAGTATGATAGACTATGGCTACACCTTC | CASSMIDYGYTF
TRBJ2-1 | TRBV6-5 | - | - | TGTGCCAGCAGTTACTCACCTGGGCTCCTCTCCAATGAGCAGTTCTTC | CASSYSPGLLSNEQFF
TRBJ2-7 | TRBV2 | few | - | TGTGCCAGCAGTAAAACCCAGGGTCGTTACGAGCAGTACTTC | CASSKTQGRYEQYF
TRBJ2-1 | TRBV7-2 | - | TRBD2 | TGTGCCAGCAGTCAAAGCGGGGGGCCCCGGCAGTTCTTC | CASSQSGGPRQFF